What follows describes a single T cell receptor beta chain. Its antigen is still unknown. This entry belongs to a study of T cell responses to AZD1222 COVID-19 vaccine. Findings and limits, study-wide: Only six or seven AZD1222 recipients tested seropositive at baseline.

Trimming shortened V by 5 bases and J by 4 bases, and 9 bases separated the two germline ends. CDR3 length: 13 amino acids. CDR1 and CDR2 from the germline V gene are KGHSH and LQKENI. Sequenced by immunoSEQ multiplex PCR; TCRdb stores in-frame clones only, minus some. The sample lists around 95,000 clones, about 83% occurring once. The V and J genes are TRBV18 and TRBJ2-1, with D possibly matching TRBD1 (6 bases). The sample consisted of peripheral blood, taken on day 0 of AZD1222 vaccination. The source of this sequence is an adult in good health. CDR3 in DNA: TGTGCCAGCTCAATTGGACAGTACAATGAGCAGTTCTTC. Residues: CASSIGQYNEQFF.